This T cell receptor (beta chain) comes out of a study of T-cell memory formation after mild COVID-19. The germline V gene encodes CDR1 SSHAT and CDR2 FNYEAQ (reference sequence). The CDR3 loop spans 15 amino acids. Using its own MiXCR run on the 5' RACE reads, TCRdb lists one record per CDR3 protein. The data contain fewer than 300,000 distinct CDR3 sequences, approximately 16% of them singletons. This clonotype is a singleton in its sample. An end of the junction differs from the germline gene, which may be a read error. V is TRBV7-7 and J is TRBJ2-5; TRBD2 aligns across 8 bases. Sequencing was done on a sample of PBMCs or a T cell subset sorted from them (not recorded which). The TCR sequence derives from a young man who had mild COVID-19 (a few samples of this study predate the infection). Cell type and time point are not known. CDR3: CARSLGIAGQETQYF. CDR3 in DNA: TGTGCCAGAAGCTTAGGGATAGCGGGACAAGAGACCCAGTACTTC.